Listed here are 17 T cell receptor beta chains from one sample, sequenced in a study of T cell responses to AZD1222 COVID-19 vaccine. Data came from immunoSEQ multiplex PCR; TCRdb stores just in-frame clones and leaves some out. The data hold some 95,000 clones, with under 90% observed a single time. Source: peripheral blood, taken on day 0 of MenACWY control vaccination. Every receptor here comes from an adult in good health.

The J gene is TRBJ1-5, the V gene TRBV24-1; D gene uncertain. V was clipped by 5 bases and J by 8 bases, with 12 bases between them. There are 13 residues in the CDR3. The germline V gene has CDR1 KGHDR and CDR2 SFDVKD. The CDR3 DNA reads TGTGCCACCAGTGCGGACCGCCGTGAGCCCCAGCATTTT. It codes for CATSADRREPQHF.

The chain has TRBV19 and TRBJ1-5; D unclear. Germline values: CDR1 LNHDA, CDR2 SQIVND (reference sequence). The CDR3 totals 15 residues. V shed 5 bases and J shed 5 bases, with 16 bases lying between them. CDR3 region: CASSPTIRFDQPQHF. DNA of the CDR3: TGTGCCAGTAGTCCCACGATCCGTTTTGATCAGCCCCAGCATTTT.

The J gene is TRBJ1-2, the V gene TRBV3-1 (or the pseudogene TRBV3-2); 10 bases are a match to TRBD1. Trimming cost V 4 bases and J 8 bases; bases outside gene matches: 13. Per the germline V gene, CDR1 is LGHDT and CDR2 is YNNKEL (reference sequence). The CDR3 extends over 16 amino acids. The CDR3 nucleotides read TGTGCCAGCAGCCCCCGGGACAGGGGCCGTGTCCGGGGCTACACCTTC. Residues: CASSPRDRGRVRGYTF.

The rearrangement uses TRBV2 and TRBJ1-1; perhaps TRBD1 as D (5 bases). This CDR3 contains 14 residues. CDR1 and CDR2 from the germline V gene are SNHLY and FYNNEI. Trimming stripped 6 bases from V and 1 base from J, with 12 bases between. Written as DNA, the CDR3 is TGTGCCAGCAGCCGGGACCCTAGGAACACTGAAGCTTTCTTT. It specifies CASSRDPRNTEAFF.

CDR3 protein: CASSFMDYNSPLHF. The CDR3, as DNA: TGTGCCAGCAGCTTCATGGACTATAATTCACCCCTCCACTTT. V is TRBV5-6 and J is TRBJ1-6; D gene uncertain. CDR3 length equals 14 residues. The germline CDR1 and CDR2 sequences are SGHDT and YYEEEE. The V end was cut by 2 bases, the J end by 3 bases, with 6 bases between.

The chain is built from TRBV10-3 and TRBJ2-1; D may be TRBD2 (6 bases). The germline gives CDR1 ENHRY, CDR2 SYGVKD. Trimming cost V 4 bases and J 9 bases, with 13 bases left between them. The CDR3 consists of 13 residues. The CDR3 DNA reads as TGTGCCATCAGTGGTATGGAGGGGTCTGAGCAGTTCTTC. It specifies CAISGMEGSEQFF.

The V gene is TRBV7-2, the J gene TRBJ1-2; D ambiguous. V lost 3 bases and J 2 bases, leaving 7 bases between the germline ends. Germline V CDR1 and CDR2: SGHTA, FQGNSA. The CDR3 sequence is 13 residues long. For the CDR3, the DNA is TGTGCCAGCAGCTTCACGGAAAACTATGGCTACACCTTC. It specifies CASSFTENYGYTF.

This clone has only one observation. V gene TRBV5-1 combines with J gene TRBJ1-1; 7 bases are a match to TRBD1. Per the germline V gene, CDR1 is SGHRS and CDR2 is YFSETQ. This CDR3 is 17 amino acids long. Unmatched junction bases numbered 11, after V lost 0 bases and J lost 3 bases. The CDR3 loop is CASSLEASGGRHTEAFF. CDR3 sequence (DNA): TGCGCCAGCAGCTTGGAGGCGTCAGGGGGTCGTCACACTGAAGCTTTCTTT.

This clone is a singleton in its sample. The V and J genes are TRBV6-6 and TRBJ1-1; a possible D gene is TRBD1 (5 bases). CDR1 and CDR2 from the germline V gene are MNHNY and SVGAGI (reference sequence). V dropped 7 bases and J dropped 6 bases, with 15 bases sitting between them. This CDR3 spans 13 amino acids. CDR3 protein: CASNVYRYAEAFF. In nucleotides, the CDR3 is TGTGCCAGCAATGTGTACAGGTACGCTGAAGCTTTCTTT.

In this sample, this clone turned up once. This rearrangement joins TRBV28 to TRBJ2-5; D is possibly TRBD2 (7 bases). This CDR3 region has 13 residues. V lost 7 bases and J 4 bases, leaving 13 bases between the germline ends. Per germline, CDR1 MDHEN and CDR2 SYDVKM. The CDR3 coding sequence is TGTGCCAGCACCACGGGGGGCCGAGAGACCCAGTACTTC. Protein sequence: CASTTGGRETQYF.

This chain links TRBV7-8 with TRBJ1-2; D is undetermined. The CDR3 consists of 16 residues. CDR1 SGHVS and CDR2 FQNEAQ come from the germline V gene. Trimming shortened V by 1 base and J by 4 bases, and 16 bases separated the two germline ends. DNA for the CDR3: TGTGCCAGCAGCTTAGATCCGGGAAGAGGGCCCTATGGCTACACCTTC. Protein: CASSLDPGRGPYGYTF.

This clone was counted between two and nine times. This chain joins TRBV27 and TRBJ1-1; TRBD1 might be the D (6 bases). The length of the CDR3 is 15 residues. Germline V gene sequence: CDR1 MNHEY, CDR2 SMNVEV (reference sequence). V was clipped by 5 bases and J by 1 base, with 14 bases between them. CDR3 sequence: CASSRTARGNTEAFF. The CDR3 nucleotides are TGTGCCAGCAGTCGGACAGCTCGGGGGAACACTGAAGCTTTCTTT.

The chain couples TRBV4-1 to TRBJ1-4; tentative D call: TRBD1 (5 bases). This CDR3 spans 17 amino acids. Per germline, CDR1 MGHRA and CDR2 YSYEKL. Trimming cost V 1 base and J 7 bases, with 19 bases left between them. The CDR3 spells CASSQGQITGKFEKLFF. As DNA, the CDR3 is TGCGCCAGCAGCCAAGGGCAAATTACAGGCAAGTTTGAAAAACTGTTTTTT.

This chain connects TRBV3-1 (or the pseudogene TRBV3-2) to TRBJ1-5; the match to TRBD1 covers 8 bases. The CDR3 has 16 amino acids. The germline V gene has CDR1 LGHDT and CDR2 YNNKEL (reference sequence). V dropped 4 bases and J dropped 1; count of bases not matched to a gene: 6. In DNA, the CDR3 is TGTGCCAGCAGCCGAGGTTGGACAGGGAGCAATCAGCCCCAGCATTTT. Translation: CASSRGWTGSNQPQHF.

V gene TRBV5-3 combines with J gene TRBJ1-1, with no clear D. TRBV5-3 is noted as an ORF with a role that remains uncertain. V was cut by 7 bases and J by 2 bases, with 24 bases left in between. The CDR3 has 17 amino acids. The CDR3 DNA reads as TGTGCCAGATTATCGAGGCAATGCTATTTGGGAAACACTGAAGCTTTCTTT. Its protein product is CARLSRQCYLGNTEAFF.

The rearrangement uses TRBV5-1 and TRBJ1-2, with no clear D. V was shortened by 4 bases and J by 8 bases, with 21 bases between the two germline ends. The germline V gene has CDR1 SGHRS and CDR2 YFSETQ. This CDR3 region has 15 residues. Here the CDR3 DNA reads TGCGCCAGCAGCCAGCCCGAAGGACTGGGAGGGGGCTACACCTTC. As protein: CASSQPEGLGGGYTF.

The V call is TRBV9, the J call TRBJ1-6; tentatively, D is TRBD1 (5 bases). With 4 bases removed from V and 7 bases from J, the gap between germline ends came to 12 bases. CDR1 SGDLS and CDR2 YYNGEE come from the germline V gene. The CDR3 consists of 14 residues. As DNA, the CDR3 is TGTGCCAGCAGCCCCCTGGAGGGGAATTCACCCCTCCACTTT. Amino acids: CASSPLEGNSPLHF.